Detailed here is one T cell receptor (beta chain). Antigen: not known. The record originates from a study of T cell responses to AZD1222 COVID-19 vaccine. Study-wide context: Timing groups of about 4 and about 12 weeks for second doses were pooled.

The assay was immunoSEQ multiplex PCR, and TCRdb's table has in-frame clones only and misses some. The table records roughly 130,000 clones, 80% to 90% of them present only once. V trimming: 4 bases; J trimming: 7 bases; junction bases outside the gene matches: 5. The CDR3 runs 15 residues. Germline V CDR1 and CDR2: KGHDR, SFDVKD. Whole-study findings and limits: The CD4 TCRs associated with vaccination extended across spike and predominated at 160-218 and 743-854. After two AZD1222 doses, spike-specific TCR breadth and depth rose versus day 0.

The receptor comes from an adult in good health. The rearrangement joins TRBV24-1 to TRBJ1-4; 10 nucleotides line up with TRBD1. The sample here was peripheral blood, taken on day 0 of AZD1222 vaccination. Written as DNA, the CDR3 is TGTGCCACCAGTGAGGCCGGGACAGGGGCTGAAAAACTGTTTTTT. Translated: CATSEAGTGAEKLFF.